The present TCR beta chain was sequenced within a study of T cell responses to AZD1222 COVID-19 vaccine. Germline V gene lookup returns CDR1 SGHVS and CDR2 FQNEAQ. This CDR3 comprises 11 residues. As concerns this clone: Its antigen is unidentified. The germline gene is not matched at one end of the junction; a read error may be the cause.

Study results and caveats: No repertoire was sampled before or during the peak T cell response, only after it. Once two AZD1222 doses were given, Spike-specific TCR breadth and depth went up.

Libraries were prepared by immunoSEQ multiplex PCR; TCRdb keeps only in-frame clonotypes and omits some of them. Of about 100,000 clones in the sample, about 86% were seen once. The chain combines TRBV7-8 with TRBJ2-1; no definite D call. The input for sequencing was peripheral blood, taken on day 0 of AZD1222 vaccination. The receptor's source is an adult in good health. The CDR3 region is CASSLGEGPVF. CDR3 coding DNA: TGTGCCAGCAGCCTAGGTGAAGGGCCGGTCTTC.